This TCR beta chain was identified during a study of T cell responses to AZD1222 COVID-19 vaccine. Overall study findings and caveats: Just 5 to 7 people given AZD1222 tested seropositive at baseline.

Germline CDR1 is KGHSH and CDR2 is LQKENI. This CDR3 comprises 15 residues. Trimming took off 2 bases at V and 0 bases at J, with 8 bases between the two ends. Sequenced by immunoSEQ multiplex PCR; TCRdb stores in-frame clones only, minus some. The sample holds 84,000 or so clones; around 90% are singletons and the top ten take approximately 5.4%. Of note for this clone: Its antigen remains unidentified.

The sample in question was peripheral blood, obtained on day 0 of MenACWY control vaccination. The chain uses TRBV18 and TRBJ1-3; D ambiguous. The clonotype was recovered from an adult in good health. The CDR3 nucleotides are TGTGCCAGCTCACCAACCCGGAGCTCTGGAAACACCATATATTTT. This codes for CASSPTRSSGNTIYF.